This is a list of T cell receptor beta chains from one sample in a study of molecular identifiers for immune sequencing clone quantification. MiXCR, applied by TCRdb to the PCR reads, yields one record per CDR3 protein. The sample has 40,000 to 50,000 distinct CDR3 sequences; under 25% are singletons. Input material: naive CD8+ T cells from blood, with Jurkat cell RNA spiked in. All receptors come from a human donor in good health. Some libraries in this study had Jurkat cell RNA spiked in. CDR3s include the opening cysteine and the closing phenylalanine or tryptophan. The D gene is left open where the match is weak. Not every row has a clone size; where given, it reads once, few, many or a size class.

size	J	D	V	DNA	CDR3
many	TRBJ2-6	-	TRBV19	TGTGCCAGTAGTAACGGGGAAACTGGGGCCAACGTCCTGACTTTC	CASSNGETGANVLTF
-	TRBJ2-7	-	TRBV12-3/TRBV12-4	TGTGCCAGCAGTTTAGTAGCGGACTCCTACGAGCAGTACTTC	CASSLVADSYEQYF
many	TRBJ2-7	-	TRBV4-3	TGCGCCAGCAGCCAAGATGGGGTGGGGGCTGGATACGAGCAGTACTTC	CASSQDGVGAGYEQYF
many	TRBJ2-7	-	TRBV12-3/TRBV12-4	TGTGCCAGCAGTTTTGCCGGGGGCCCCTACGAGCAGTACTTC	CASSFAGGPYEQYF
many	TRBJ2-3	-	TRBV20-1	TGCAGCTCCGGGGGGCTACCTGACACAGATACGCAGTATTTT	CSSGGLPDTDTQYF
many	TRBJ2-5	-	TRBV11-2	TGTGCCAGCAGCTCCGTGTGGGACGAGACCCAGTACTTC	CASSSVWDETQYF
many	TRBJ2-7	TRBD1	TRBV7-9	TGTGCCAGCAGCTTTCCGGGACAGGCTACCCACGAGCAGTACTTC	CASSFPGQATHEQYF
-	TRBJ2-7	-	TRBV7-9	TGTGCCGGCAGCTTGACCGATTCCTACGAGCAGTACTTC	CAGSLTDSYEQYF
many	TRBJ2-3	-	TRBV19	TGTGCCAGTAGTTGGGCGGCAGGGTTACTTTCGGATACGCAGTATTTT	CASSWAAGLLSDTQYF
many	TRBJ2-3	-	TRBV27	TGTGCCAGCAGTTTAATGCGGGCCACAGATACGCAGTATTTT	CASSLMRATDTQYF
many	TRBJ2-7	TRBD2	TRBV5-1	TGCGCCAGCAGCCCGACTAGCGACTGGCCCTACGAGCAGTACTTC	CASSPTSDWPYEQYF